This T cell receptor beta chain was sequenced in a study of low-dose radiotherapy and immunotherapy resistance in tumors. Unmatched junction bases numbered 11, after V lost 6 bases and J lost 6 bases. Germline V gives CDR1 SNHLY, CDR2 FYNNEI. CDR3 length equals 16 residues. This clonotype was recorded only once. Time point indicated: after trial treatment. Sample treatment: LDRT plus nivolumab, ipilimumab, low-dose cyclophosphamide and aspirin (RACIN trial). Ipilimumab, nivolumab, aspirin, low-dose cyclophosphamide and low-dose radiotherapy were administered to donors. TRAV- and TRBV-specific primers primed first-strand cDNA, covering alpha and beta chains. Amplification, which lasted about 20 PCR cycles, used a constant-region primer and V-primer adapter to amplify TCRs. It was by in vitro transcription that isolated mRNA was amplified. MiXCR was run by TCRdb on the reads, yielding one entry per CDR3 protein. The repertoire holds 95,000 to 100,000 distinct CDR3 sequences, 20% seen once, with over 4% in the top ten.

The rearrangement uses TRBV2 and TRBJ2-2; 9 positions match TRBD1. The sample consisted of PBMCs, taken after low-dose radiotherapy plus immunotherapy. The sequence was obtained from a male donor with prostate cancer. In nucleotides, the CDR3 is TGTGCCAGCAGCGCCCCGGACAGGGGAAAGGCCGGGGAGCTGTTTTTT. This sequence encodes CASSAPDRGKAGELFF.